These 32 T cell receptor beta chains came from one sample sequenced in a study of T cells in Graves' hyperthyroidism and ophthalmopathy. Amplification yielded TCR beta CDR3 regions, with RNA transcripts as the source. Using the HTBI primer set, a first-round RT-PCR was run on the TCR CDR3. Using its own MiXCR run on the multiplex PCR reads, TCRdb lists one record per CDR3 protein. Of about 360,000 distinct CDR3 sequences listed, 20% to 30% were seen once; the top ten hold more than 60%. The specimen was blood. Receptors were obtained from a man aged 50 or older with Graves' hyperthyroidism.

This clonotype occurred many times. The chain uses TRBV3-1 and TRBJ2-3; the match to TRBD2 covers 8 bases. Losses at the gene ends were 3 bases for V and 3 bases for J; bases not matched to a gene: 11. CDR1 and CDR2 from the germline V gene are LGHDT and YNNKEL (reference sequence). This CDR3 has 17 amino acids. CDR3 sequence reads: CASSQFPTSERTDTQYF. The DNA for the CDR3 is TGTGCCAGCAGCCAGTTTCCGACTAGCGAGAGAACAGATACGCAGTATTTT.

The chain recombines TRBV18 with TRBJ2-1, with 10 bases matching TRBD2. This CDR3 region has 14 residues. CDR1 and CDR2 (germline): KGHSH, LQKENI. Germline trimming cut 3 bases from V and 5 bases from J; bases unmatched to any gene: 1. As DNA, the CDR3 is TGTGCCAGCTCACCGGGGACTAGCGACAATGAGCAGTTCTTC. It yields the protein CASSPGTSDNEQFF. The whole variable domain, remainder taken from reference TRBV18 and TRBJ2-1, is NAGVMQNPRHLVRRRGQEARLRCSPMKGHSHVYWYRQLPEEGLKFMVYLQKENIIDESGMPKERFSAEFPKEGPSILRIQQVVRGDSAAYFCASSPGTSDNEQFFGPGTRLTVL.

The chain carries TRBV7-2 and TRBJ2-7, with 9 bases lining up with TRBD1. The CDR3 loop spans 13 amino acids. Germline CDR1 SGHTA, CDR2 FQGNSA. After removal of 6 bases from V and 5 bases from J, the junction contained 5 bases not matched to a gene. The CDR3 DNA follows: TGTGCCAGCAGGCGGACAGGGGTCCACGAGCAGTACTTC. Protein product: CASRRTGVHEQYF.

This clonotype has more than one count but fewer than ten. The chain couples TRBV9 to TRBJ2-1, with 7 positions matching TRBD1. The CDR3 consists of 14 residues. Germline loops: CDR1 SGDLS, CDR2 YYNGEE. The J segment lost 8 bases and the V segment lost 3 bases, leaving 8 bases of the junction unmatched. DNA for the CDR3: TGTGCCAGCAGCGGGACAGGTAGTTTGCATGAGCAGTTCTTC. Translating gives CASSGTGSLHEQFF.

This clonotype has at least ten counts. The chain uses TRBV24-1 and TRBJ2-1; D uncertain. Between the trimmed V and J ends, which lost 5 bases and 2 bases, there was a span of 12 bases. Germline values: CDR1 KGHDR, CDR2 SFDVKD. The CDR3 sequence is 15 residues long. The CDR3 here is CATSAVWAAYNEQFF. In nucleotides, the CDR3 is TGTGCCACCAGTGCCGTATGGGCAGCCTACAATGAGCAGTTCTTC.

This sequence joins TRBV7-7 and TRBJ2-2; 11 bases line up with TRBD2. The CDR3 covers 16 residues. J was trimmed by 6 bases and V by 3 bases; bases with no gene match: 6. Germline assignment: CDR1 SSHAT and CDR2 FNYEAQ (reference sequence). The CDR3 coding sequence is TGTGCCAGCAGCTTCGCGACTAGCGGGACCTCCGGGGAGCTGTTTTTT. Translating it yields CASSFATSGTSGELFF.

This clonotype was counted ten times or more. The chain joins TRBV20-1 to TRBJ2-7; 8 bases align to TRBD1. Germline-derived CDR1 and CDR2 are DFQATT and SNEGSKA (reference sequence). V dropped 1 base and J dropped 4; count of bases not matched to a gene: 6. This CDR3 has 14 amino acids. The CDR3: CSARGTGSSYEQYF. The CDR3 DNA reads as TGCAGTGCTAGAGGGACAGGGTCCTCGTACGAGCAGTACTTC.

This chain joins TRBV27 and TRBJ2-3; 11 nucleotides match TRBD2. The germline CDR1 and CDR2 sequences are MNHEY and SMNVEV (reference sequence). CDR3 length equals 16 residues. The J segment lost 3 bases and the V segment lost 4 bases, leaving 6 bases of the junction unmatched. The CDR3 DNA reads TGTGCCAGCAGTTCCAGACTAGCGGGACAGACAGATACGCAGTATTTT. Residues: CASSSRLAGQTDTQYF.

This clonotype has ten or more counts. This chain uses TRBV7-6 with TRBJ2-1; tentatively, D is TRBD1 (6 bases). The CDR3 has 15 amino acids. CDR1 and CDR2 (germline): SGHVS, FNYEAQ. The germline V and J ends were trimmed by 1 base and 7 bases, with 14 bases remaining between them. The DNA for the CDR3 is TGTGCCAGCAGCTTAGACAGGGCCCCTGGGAATGAGCAGTTCTTC. Translation: CASSLDRAPGNEQFF.

This clonotype was counted between two and nine times. V and J are TRBV20-1 and TRBJ2-1, with D perhaps TRBD1 or TRBD2 (5 bases each). Germline assignment: CDR1 DFQATT and CDR2 SNEGSKA (reference sequence). The V gene lost 6 bases and the J gene lost 8 bases, with 20 bases spanning the gap. This CDR3 comprises 14 residues. CDR3 sequence (DNA): TGCAGTGCAGAGGGGACCTCAGGGTATTATGAGCAGTTCTTC. Its translation is CSAEGTSGYYEQFF.

The chain uses TRBV5-4 and TRBJ2-1, with D possibly matching TRBD2 (6 bases). The germline V gene encodes CDR1 SGHNT and CDR2 YYREEE (reference sequence). The CDR3 runs 17 residues. The V gene lost 0 bases and the J gene lost 0 bases, with 13 bases spanning the gap. CDR3 amino acids: CASSLVASAYSYNEQFF. CDR3 nucleotide sequence: TGTGCCAGCAGCTTGGTGGCTAGCGCCTACTCCTACAATGAGCAGTTCTTC.

Concerning this clonotype: Compared with germline, one end of the junction differs, possibly owing to a read error. CDR3 loop: CASSPTPLKRAYNEQFF. The CDR3 DNA follows: TGCGCCAGCAGCCCCACACCCCTCAAGCGGGCCTACAATGAGCAGTTCTTC. The V and J genes are TRBV7-3 and TRBJ2-1, with D possibly TRBD2 on 6 matching bases. Per germline, CDR1 SGHTA and CDR2 FQGTGA. This CDR3 is 17 amino acids long.

This clonotype was seen repeatedly, ten times or more. V and J are TRBV28 and TRBJ2-1, with 7 bases matching TRBD1. This CDR3 contains 13 residues. Germline CDR1 MDHEN, CDR2 SYDVKM. After removal of 8 bases from V and 7 bases from J, the junction contained 8 bases not matched to a gene. The CDR3 protein is CASLDRDRNEQFF. In DNA form, the CDR3 reads TGTGCCAGCCTGGACCGGGACAGAAATGAGCAGTTCTTC. Variable domain in full (rest from reference TRBV28 and TRBJ2-1): DVKVTQSSRYLVKRTGEKVFLECVQDMDHENMFWYRQDPGLGLRLIYFSYDVKMKEKGDIPEGYSVSREKKERFSLILESASTNQTSMYLCASLDRDRNEQFFGPGTRLTVL.

The table lists this clonotype with many counts. The DNA of the CDR3 is TGTGCCAGCAGCCACACCGGGGAGCTGTTTTTT. It yields the protein CASSHTGELFF. This sequence joins TRBV3-1 and TRBJ2-2; D unclear. The CDR3 sequence is 11 residues long. Germline CDR1 reads LGHDT; CDR2 reads YNNKEL (reference sequence). The V gene lost 3 bases and the J gene lost 4 bases, with 0 bases spanning the gap.

The rearrangement uses TRBV27 and TRBJ2-7; a weak D match, TRBD2 (6 bases). The CDR3 has 14 amino acids. Germline V gene sequence: CDR1 MNHEY, CDR2 SMNVEV (reference sequence). The V and J ends lost 3 bases and 5 bases respectively, with 14 bases between them. CDR3 nucleotide sequence: TGTGCCAGCAGTTTTGGGACTTCCCTCCACGAGCAGTACTTC. Residues: CASSFGTSLHEQYF.

The chain has TRBV5-1 and TRBJ2-6, with 8 bases lining up with TRBD1. The CDR3 sequence is 17 residues long. J was trimmed by 0 bases and V by 3 bases; bases with no gene match: 5. The germline V gene has CDR1 SGHRS and CDR2 YFSETQ. CDR3 in DNA: TGCGCCAGCAGCTGGAGACAGGGGAGCTCTGGGGCCAACGTCCTGACTTTC. Protein product: CASSWRQGSSGANVLTF.

The chain employs TRBV5-1 and TRBJ2-5; TRBD2 matches at 9 bases. From germline, CDR1 is SGHRS and CDR2 YFSETQ. The CDR3 length is 15 residues. With 6 bases clipped from V and 5 bases from J, the junction kept 11 bases outside the gene matches. The CDR3 region has the DNA TGCGCCAGCAAATATCGAGCGGGAGGTCGGGAGACCCAGTACTTC. Residues: CASKYRAGGRETQYF.

The chain has TRBV5-1 and TRBJ2-1, with D possibly TRBD2 on 5 matching bases. Trimming took 0 bases from V and 0 from J, leaving 7 bases between them. Germline loops: CDR1 SGHRS, CDR2 YFSETQ. The CDR3 totals 15 residues. This CDR3 is CASSLVTSSYNEQFF. The CDR3 DNA reads TGCGCCAGCAGCTTGGTTACTAGCTCCTACAATGAGCAGTTCTTC. The full variable domain, its missing parts supplied by reference TRBV5-1 and TRBJ2-1, is KAGVTQTPRYLIKTRGQQVTLSCSPISGHRSVSWYQQTPGQGLQFLFEYFSETQRNKGNFPGRFSGRQFSNSRSEMNVSTLELGDSALYLCASSLVTSSYNEQFFGPGTRLTVL.

This clonotype was picked up many times. The chain joins TRBV7-2 to TRBJ2-7; 9 bases map to TRBD2. J was trimmed by 4 bases and V by 5 bases; bases with no gene match: 3. Germline V gene data show CDR1 as SGHTA and CDR2 as FQGNSA. The CDR3 contains 13 residues. The CDR3 is CASSLGLAYEQYF. The CDR3 nucleotides are TGTGCCAGCAGCCTGGGACTAGCTTACGAGCAGTACTTC.

Here the CDR3 reads CASSIPPGRGPYEQYF. The CDR3 region has the DNA TGTGCCAGTAGTATCCCCCCAGGGAGAGGCCCCTACGAGCAGTACTTC. V is TRBV7-2 and J is TRBJ2-7; D is perhaps TRBD1 or TRBD2 (5 bases each). V dropped 9 bases and J dropped 2 bases, with 23 bases sitting between them. The V gene's germline CDR1 is SGHTA and CDR2 FQGNSA. The CDR3 loop spans 16 amino acids.

Comment on this clonotype: This may be a read error: a much more frequent sequence differs by one nucleotide. The rearrangement uses TRBV28 and TRBJ1-1; 7 bases align to TRBD1. The CDR3 is made up of 13 amino acids. The germline V gene has CDR1 MDHEN and CDR2 SYDVKM. In DNA form, the CDR3 reads TGTGCCAGCAGTTACACAGGGGACACTGAAGCTTCCTTT. It encodes CASSYTGDTEASF.

This clonotype has ten or more counts. The chain couples TRBV7-8 to TRBJ1-5; D remains unclear. Germline V gene lookup returns CDR1 SGHVS and CDR2 FQNEAQ. This CDR3 comprises 15 residues. V lost 7 bases to trimming and J lost 7 bases, with 20 bases between them. In nucleotides, the CDR3 is TGTGCCAGCACAAGTGGTGGCGGCTCGAGACAGCCCCAGCATTTT. It yields the protein CASTSGGGSRQPQHF.

In this sample, this clonotype turned up a few times. This chain links TRBV27 with TRBJ1-4; D is ambiguous. V was shortened by 3 bases and J by 4 bases, with 12 bases between the two germline ends. From germline, CDR1 is MNHEY and CDR2 SMNVEV (reference sequence). This CDR3 contains 15 residues. CDR3: CASSLRVGRNEKLFF. The CDR3 DNA reads TGTGCCAGCAGTTTGAGAGTGGGCCGTAATGAAAAACTGTTTTTT.

The chain is built from TRBV30 and TRBJ1-2, with no clear D. Germline loops: CDR1 GTSNPN, CDR2 SVGIG (reference sequence). This CDR3 region has 12 residues. Trimming left V 3 bases short and J 4 bases short, with 9 bases between. The CDR3 DNA is TGTGCCTGGAGAGGGCAGACCTATGGCTACACCTTC. Translated: CAWRGQTYGYTF.

About this clonotype itself: This may be a read error: a much more frequent sequence differs by one nucleotide. The CDR3 sequence is CASSQEGGGNEQYF. The DNA for the CDR3 is TGTGCCAGCAGCCAAGAAGGCGGGGGGAATGAGCAGTACTTC. V is TRBV3-1 and J is TRBJ2-1; 8 bases fit TRBD2. Judging by the DNA end, TRBJ2-7 fits better; the J call may be wrong. Germline CDR1 is LGHDT and CDR2 is YNNKEL (reference sequence). The CDR3 spans 14 residues.

This clonotype has just a few counts. J is TRBJ2-5 and V is TRBV18, with 7 nucleotides matching TRBD1. The CDR3 covers 15 residues. V trimming: 0 bases; J trimming: 2 bases; junction bases outside the gene matches: 3. Germline values: CDR1 KGHSH, CDR2 LQKENI. CDR3 nucleotides: TGTGCCAGCTCACCACCGACAGGGCTGCAAGAGACCCAGTACTTC. Protein product: CASSPPTGLQETQYF.

This clonotype has ten or more counts. The chain has TRBV18 and TRBJ2-7; D is undetermined. The V end lost 2 bases, the J end lost 2 bases, and 10 bases lay between the germline ends. Looked up from germline, CDR1 is KGHSH and CDR2 is LQKENI. The CDR3 is 14 amino acids. CDR3 loop: CASSPVVGTYEQYF. DNA of the CDR3: TGTGCCAGCTCACCAGTAGTCGGTACCTACGAGCAGTACTTC.

The chain carries TRBV20-1 and TRBJ2-7, with D perhaps TRBD2 (6 bases). Trimming took 2 bases from V and 2 from J, leaving 13 bases between them. Germline-derived CDR1 and CDR2 are DFQATT and SNEGSKA (reference sequence). This CDR3 has 14 residues. The CDR3 spells CSARIFAGPYEQYF. The CDR3 region has the DNA TGCAGTGCTAGAATCTTTGCGGGGCCCTACGAGCAGTACTTC.

The table lists this clonotype with a count of one. V gene TRBV28 combines with J gene TRBJ1-6, with D uncertain. Trimming left V 6 bases short and J 10 bases short, with 10 bases between. This CDR3 has 12 amino acids. CDR1 and CDR2 (germline): MDHEN, SYDVKM. In nucleotides, the CDR3 is TGTGCCAGCAGCTCCCTCGGATCACCCCTCCACTTT. Protein sequence: CASSSLGSPLHF.

J is TRBJ1-4 and V is TRBV6-2 or TRBV6-3; D might be TRBD1 (5 bases). Trimming took off 5 bases at V and 3 bases at J, with 10 bases between the two ends. CDR3 length: 14 residues. In germline, CDR1 is MNHEY, CDR2 SVGEGT. The CDR3 DNA reads as TGTGCCAGCAGTAGGGCAGGGCCTAATGAAAAACTGTTTTTT. Residues: CASSRAGPNEKLFF.

The chain has TRBV6-1 and TRBJ1-1; D is possibly TRBD1 (6 bases). The CDR3 contains 13 residues. The germline CDR1 and CDR2 sequences are MNHNS and SASEGT. Trimming left V 4 bases short and J 4 bases short, with 10 bases between. CDR3 coding DNA: TGTGCCAGCAGTGGGTGGGGGGCCACTGAAGCTTTCTTT. It specifies CASSGWGATEAFF.

J is TRBJ2-1 and V is TRBV20-1; TRBD2 is a possible D gene (5 bases). CDR1 DFQATT and CDR2 SNEGSKA come from the germline V gene (reference sequence). The CDR3 sequence is 14 residues long. Deletions cut 5 bases from V and 0 bases from J, with 11 bases between. CDR3 sequence (DNA): TGCAGTGCTCCGGACTTGAGCTCCTACAATGAGCAGTTCTTC. This encodes CSAPDLSSYNEQFF.